The present TCR beta chain was sequenced within a study of T cell responses to AZD1222 COVID-19 vaccine. Timing groups of about 4 and about 12 weeks for second doses were pooled. Germline V gene sequence: CDR1 SGHTA, CDR2 FQGNSA. The CDR3 is 15 residues long. The germline V and J ends were trimmed by 1 base and 3 bases, with 9 bases remaining between them. Libraries were prepared by immunoSEQ multiplex PCR; TCRdb keeps only in-frame clonotypes and omits some of them. The profile shows more than 95,000 clones, around 83% of them singletons. This clone was seen once. Its antigen is currently unknown. The study, taken as a whole, reports: At baseline, just a handful of AZD1222 recipients tested seropositive.

The chain has TRBV7-2 and TRBJ2-2; D is perhaps TRBD1 (6 bases). The specimen was peripheral blood, collected 28 days after the second AZD1222 dose. The sequence was obtained from an adult who received the AZD1222 COVID-19 vaccine. Here the CDR3 reads CASSLGTADTGELFF. Written as DNA, the CDR3 is TGTGCCAGCAGCTTAGGGACAGCCGACACCGGGGAGCTGTTTTTT.